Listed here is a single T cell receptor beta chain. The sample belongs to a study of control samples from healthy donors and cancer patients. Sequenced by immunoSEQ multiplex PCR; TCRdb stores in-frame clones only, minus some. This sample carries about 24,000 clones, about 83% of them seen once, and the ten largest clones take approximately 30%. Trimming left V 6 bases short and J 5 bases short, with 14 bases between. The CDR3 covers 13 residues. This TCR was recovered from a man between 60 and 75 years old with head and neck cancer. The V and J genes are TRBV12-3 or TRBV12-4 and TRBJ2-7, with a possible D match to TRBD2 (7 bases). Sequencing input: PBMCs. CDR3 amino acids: CASRSTGRDEQYF. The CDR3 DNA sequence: TGTGCCAGCAGGAGCACAGGGAGGGACGAGCAGTACTTC.